This T cell receptor beta chain stems from a study of T-cell memory formation after mild COVID-19. The CDR3 consists of 10 residues. CDR1 SGHRS and CDR2 YFSETQ come from the germline V gene. Trimming left V 10 bases short and J 6 bases short, with 11 bases between. TCR alpha and TCR beta cDNA libraries carrying sample barcodes and UMIs came from 5'RACE with constant-segment primers. TCRdb analysed the 5' RACE reads with MiXCR anew, one entry per CDR3 protein. The data contain hundreds of thousands of distinct CDR3 sequences, 15% to 20% of them singletons. The chain has TRBV5-1 and TRBJ2-7; D perhaps matches TRBD1 (6 bases). This receptor was identified in an adult woman who had mild COVID-19 (a few samples of this study predate the infection). Cell type and time point are not known. Sequencing was carried out using PBMCs or a T cell subset sorted from them (not recorded which). The CDR3 loop is CAPQGREQYF. DNA of the CDR3: TGCGCCCCTCAGGGGCGCGAGCAGTACTTC.